This T cell receptor beta chain was identified during a study of blood T cell repertoires in COVID-19. Study at large: PBMCs, B-cell-depleted T cells, or T cells were the source of the cDNA or gDNA that made up the material.

Profiling relied on immunoSEQ multiplex PCR, and the TCRdb table lists in-frame clones only, not all of them. The sample holds around 82,000 clones, 75% to 95% seen once. Germline CDR1 SEHNR, CDR2 FQNEAQ (reference sequence). The CDR3 extends over 15 amino acids. The ends lost 5 bases at V and 4 bases at J; junction bases unmatched: 5. Source material: peripheral blood. The TCR originated in a human donor in a cohort sampled during active COVID-19. The chain combines TRBV7-9 with TRBJ2-5, with TRBD2 identical over 12 bases. Written as DNA, the CDR3 is TGTGCCAGCAGCGCTAGCGGGGGGGCCGGAGAGACCCAGTACTTC. It yields the protein CASSASGGAGETQYF. Full variable domain (missing parts from reference TRBV7-9 and TRBJ2-5): DTGVSQNPRHKITKRGQNVTFRCDPISEHNRLYWYRQTLGQGPEFLTYFQNEAQLEKSRLLSDRFSAERPKGSFSTLEIQRTEQGDSAMYLCASSASGGAGETQYFGPGTRLLVL.